The rows below give T cell receptor beta chains drawn from one sample of a study of blood T cell repertoires in COVID-19. This table comes from immunoSEQ multiplex PCR, and its TCRdb copy is limited to in-frame clones, with some not included. The table lists roughly 570,000 clones, roughly nine tenths of them singletons. The sequenced material came from peripheral blood. The receptors come from a woman aged 50 to 60 with COVID-19, enrolled during active disease. Each CDR3 is given without its conserved first and last residue. Fields, in order: J gene, V gene, D gene, CDR3 protein. D genes are given only for firm matches.

TRBJ2-7,TRBV13,.,ASSLGGQDEQY
TRBJ2-7,TRBV7-3,.,ASSQQGGEQY
TRBJ2-5,TRBV19,.,ASTRDLEEETQY
TRBJ2-6,TRBV6-4,.,ASSDSIRAVPFGANVLT
TRBJ2-7,TRBV5-5,TRBD2,ASSVAGLYYEQY
TRBJ2-5,TRBV2,.,ASSSHRVQETQY
TRBJ2-7,TRBV7-9,.,ASSLIVQYEQY
TRBJ1-1,TRBV28,.,ASAQGGNTEAF
TRBJ1-6,TRBV19,.,ASTDGISSNSPLH
TRBJ1-1,TRBV6-5,.,ASNGNTEAF
TRBJ1-5,TRBV6-5,TRBD1,ASRDGTVNQPQH
TRBJ2-3,TRBV6-5,TRBD1,ASGRQGVLDTQY
TRBJ1-2,TRBV28,TRBD1,ASRTGTGLYGYT
TRBJ2-5,TRBV3-1/TRBV3-2,.,ASSQTSPGQETQY
TRBJ2-7,TRBV4-1,TRBD2,ASRQLAGGFYEQY
TRBJ2-1,TRBV23-1,.,ASSQSVSQGMYNEQF
TRBJ1-2,TRBV6-5,TRBD1,ASSPGQERGYT
TRBJ2-3,TRBV15,TRBD2,ATISGSSTDTQY
TRBJ2-7,TRBV7-2,TRBD1,ASSQWTGRVYEQY
TRBJ2-7,TRBV4-1,TRBD2,ASTTDFSGTSYEQY
TRBJ2-1,TRBV4-1,TRBD2,ASSPRAGGASVDEQF
TRBJ2-3,TRBV3-1/TRBV3-2,TRBD2,ASSLLSGHTDTQY
TRBJ2-7,TRBV6-5,TRBD1,ASSYNQGAYEQY
TRBJ1-1,TRBV5-4,TRBD1,ASSFQGARNTEAF
TRBJ2-7,TRBV27,.,ASSLSAQGYEQY
TRBJ2-1,TRBV11-2,.,ASSLGSYNEQF
TRBJ2-2,TRBV7-9,.,ASSLALPGQNTGELF
TRBJ1-2,TRBV2,.,ASSDTAGEIGYT
TRBJ2-5,TRBV7-2,TRBD2,ASRRGGPETQY
TRBJ1-5,TRBV2,.,ASTADSSPNQPQH
TRBJ1-6,TRBV27,TRBD1,ASSRDRGTPLH
TRBJ1-5,TRBV19,.,ASSSRGGNQPQH
TRBJ2-7,TRBV20-1,.,SASGGYEQY
TRBJ1-4,TRBV5-1,.,ASRLNTATNEKLF
TRBJ1-1,TRBV19,.,ASSIDQLENTEAF
TRBJ1-2,TRBV9,TRBD1,ASSGGTGFNYGYT
TRBJ2-1,TRBV30,TRBD2,AWSVSRTSELSSSYNEQF
TRBJ1-1,TRBV6-5,.,ASSSRNTEAF
TRBJ1-6,TRBV27,TRBD1,ASSLRDRVLSLH
TRBJ1-5,TRBV19,.,ASTLHAGLNQPQH
TRBJ2-1,TRBV27,TRBD2,ASSIASGDSNEQF
TRBJ1-1,TRBV7-3,.,ASSLSPSTEAF
TRBJ1-1,TRBV5-8,.,ASSRGRTRDTEAF
TRBJ1-2,TRBV25-1,.,ASSDFTTGTYGYT
TRBJ2-5,TRBV4-1,TRBD2,ASSQVPGRAQETQY
TRBJ2-5,TRBV5-6,.,ASSLPTSQETQY
TRBJ2-5,TRBV19,.,ASSKRTDQEETQY
TRBJ2-3,TRBV6-2/TRBV6-3,TRBD2,ASSQSGTSWDTQY
TRBJ2-7,TRBV10-3,.,AIKRGESLSEQY
TRBJ2-5,TRBV20-1,.,SASAETQY
TRBJ2-7,TRBV9,.,ASSVRRVISRDSFTYEQY
TRBJ2-7,TRBV20-1,.,SASITYEQY
TRBJ1-2,TRBV6-5,TRBD1,ASSGTEGNYGYT
TRBJ1-5,TRBV6-6,.,ASSRRVGNQPQH
TRBJ2-3,TRBV3-1/TRBV3-2,TRBD2,ASSQPLAGGQTDTQY
TRBJ2-7,TRBV30,.,AWSRGQISYEQY
TRBJ1-4,TRBV19,TRBD1,ASSDWPGTGDEKLF